Detailed here is one T cell receptor (beta chain). Its antigen is not identified. One base away lies a much larger clone, so this may be a sequencing read error. These data are taken from a study of blood T cells in healthy people across ages. Isolation recovered at least 6 million PBMCs from every sample. PCR was performed a second time for about 6 to 12 cycles using a sample-barcoded 5' primer and a J-beta primer mix. Researchers report that each sample yielded at least 2.5 million CDR3-containing paired-end reads. TCRdb analysed the 5' RACE reads with MiXCR anew, one entry per CDR3 protein. Among under 850,000 distinct CDR3 sequences listed, 35% to 40% were seen once. Whole-study findings and limits: A greater number of naive CD4+ cells and higher diversity distinguished long-lived donors from aged donors. Unsorted PBMC input precluded a conclusive naive versus antigen-experienced comparison.

The sequence was collected from a man aged 18 to 29 in good health. The sample comprised blood.

The CDR3: CAISESTGSPYNEQFF. CDR3 bases: TGTGCCATCAGTGAGTCGACAGGGTCGCCCTACAATGAGCAGTTCTTC. The chain couples TRBV10-3 to TRBJ2-1, with 7 bases that match TRBD1. This CDR3 is 16 amino acids long. In germline, CDR1 is ENHRY, CDR2 SYGVKD. The V and J ends lost 0 bases and 2 bases, in that order; junction bases with no gene match: 4.